Shown below are 22 T cell receptor beta chains from a single sample sequenced in a study of post-analysis software for immune sequencing data. These receptors' antigens are unknown. Each TCR beta cDNA library carried unique molecular identifiers. TCRdb ran MiXCR on the PCR reads and lists one entry per CDR3 protein. The repertoire holds hundreds of thousands of distinct CDR3 sequences, with approximately 53% as singletons. General observations from the study: With TRBV5-6, TRBV5-1 and TRBV20-1 included, 5 or 6 TRBV segments were more frequent in patients than in controls.

The sample consisted of blood. Source of these receptors: a girl aged 5 to 17 with multiple sclerosis.

The chain links TRBV6-5 to TRBJ2-6; 10 bases align to TRBD1. The ends lost 2 bases at V and 4 bases at J; junction bases unmatched: 2. Germline values: CDR1 MNHEY, CDR2 SVGAGI. CDR3 length: 16 amino acids. In DNA, the CDR3 is TGTGCCAGCAGTTACGACAGGGGGCTAGGGGCCAACGTCCTGACTTTC. It yields the protein CASSYDRGLGANVLTF.

This clonotype was counted a single time. The J gene is TRBJ1-1, the V gene TRBV7-9, with a tentative D call TRBD1 (6 bases). The CDR3 is 15 residues long. CDR1 is SEHNR and CDR2 is FQNEAQ in the germline V gene (reference sequence). The ends were cut back, 3 bases at V and 4 bases at J, with 15 bases in the middle. The CDR3 sequence is CASSFSTGLSTEAFF. In DNA form, the CDR3 reads TGTGCCAGCAGCTTCTCGACAGGATTGAGCACTGAAGCTTTCTTT.

Turning to this clonotype: A read error is possible here, since a much larger clone lies one base away. V and J are TRBV5-1 and TRBJ2-1, with D perhaps assigned TRBD1 or TRBD2 (5 bases each). CDR1 is SGHRS and CDR2 is YFSETQ in the germline V gene. There are 16 residues in the CDR3. The CDR3 loop reads CASSLGSSWGTNKQFF. Here the CDR3 DNA reads TGCGCCAGCAGCTTGGGTAGTTCTTGGGGGACCAATAAGCAGTTCTTC. The variable domain in full, completed from reference TRBV5-1 and TRBJ2-1, reads KAGVTQTPRYLIKTRGQQVTLSCSPISGHRSVSWYQQTPGQGLQFLFEYFSETQRNKGNFPGRFSGRQFSNSRSEMNVSTLELGDSALYLCASSLGSSWGTNKQFFGPGTRLTVL.

Regarding this clonotype: The junction departs from the called germline gene at one end, perhaps through a read error. This CDR3 is CAGSEWGRVSGYTF. The CDR3, as DNA: TGTGCCGGCAGTGAATGGGGACGGGTTAGTGGCTACACCTTC. The genes are TRBV25-1 and TRBJ1-2, with a tentative D call TRBD1 (5 bases). This CDR3 region has 14 residues. The V gene's germline CDR1 is MGHDK and CDR2 SYGVNS.

V gene TRBV9 combines with J gene TRBJ2-7; D assignment may be TRBD1 or TRBD2 (5 bases each). CDR1 and CDR2 (germline): SGDLS, YYNGEE. V lost 0 bases and J lost 0, with 10 bases in between. The CDR3 sequence is 15 residues long. The CDR3 sequence: CASSVGGFSSYEQYF. In nucleotides, the CDR3 is TGTGCCAGCAGCGTAGGGGGGTTCAGCTCCTACGAGCAGTACTTC.

The genes are TRBV6-5 and TRBJ2-7; possibly TRBD2 for D (5 bases). The J call may be in error: the DNA end matches TRBJ2-5 better. The germline V gene encodes CDR1 MNHEY and CDR2 SVGAGI. The CDR3 is 13 residues long. In DNA, the CDR3 is TGTGCCAGCAGTTACAAGCGGCGAGAGACCCAGTACTTC. The encoded protein is CASSYKRRETQYF.

The rearrangement links TRBV4-2 to TRBJ1-1, with D perhaps TRBD1 (6 bases). CDR1 is LGHNA and CDR2 is YNFKEQ in the germline V gene. This CDR3 is built from 14 residues. Trimming shortened V by 0 bases and J by 5 bases, and 10 bases separated the two germline ends. In DNA, the CDR3 is TGTGCCAGCAGCCAAGATACAGGGTGGACTGAAGCTTTCTTT. Encoded protein: CASSQDTGWTEAFF.

This clonotype was seen only a few times. The chain combines TRBV3-1 with TRBJ2-5, with TRBD2 matching 8 bases. V shed 3 bases, J shed 0 bases, and the junction held 3 bases outside the gene matches. The length of the CDR3 is 15 residues. In germline, CDR1 is LGHDT, CDR2 YNNKEL (reference sequence). The CDR3: CASSHRSGNQETQYF. The CDR3 DNA sequence: TGTGCCAGCAGCCACCGTAGCGGGAACCAAGAGACCCAGTACTTC.

CDR3 residues: CASSSTPSRYNEQFF. CDR3 DNA: TGCGCCAGCAGCTCTACTCCCTCCCGGTACAATGAGCAGTTCTTC. The chain links TRBV5-1 to TRBJ2-1; the D is unclear. The CDR3 is made up of 15 amino acids. Germline CDR1 and CDR2: SGHRS and YFSETQ. Trimming took off 3 bases at V and 4 bases at J, with 14 bases between the two ends.

The rearrangement joins TRBV5-1 to TRBJ1-1; the match to TRBD1 covers 10 bases. V lost 0 bases and J lost 5; bases outside the gene matches: 4. Germline V CDR1 and CDR2: SGHRS, YFSETQ. The CDR3 contains 15 residues. CDR3 region: CASSLVDRGLTEAFF. CDR3 nucleotides: TGCGCCAGCAGCTTGGTGGACAGGGGGTTGACTGAAGCTTTCTTT.

This rearrangement joins TRBV29-1 to TRBJ1-2, with TRBD1 matching 10 bases. V shed 0 bases and J 9 bases; nucleotides not matched to a gene: 10. This CDR3 has 15 residues. Germline V gene sequence: CDR1 SQVTM, CDR2 ANQGSEA. The CDR3 is CSVEDPRDRGLCYTF. CDR3 DNA: TGCAGCGTTGAAGACCCCCGGGACAGGGGTCTCTGCTACACCTTC.

J is TRBJ2-5 and V is TRBV6-5; 14 bases align to TRBD2. Germline CDR1 reads MNHEY; CDR2 reads SVGAGI. CDR3 size: 16 residues. Trimming cost V 4 bases and J 1 base; bases outside gene matches: 2. The CDR3 DNA reads TGTGCCAGCAGTTGGACTAGCGGGGGGATCCAAGAGACCCAGTACTTC. This codes for CASSWTSGGIQETQYF.

This rearrangement joins TRBV10-3 to TRBJ2-3, with 9 bases aligning to TRBD2. J lost 0 bases, V lost 5 bases, and 6 bases had no gene match. The CDR3 is 16 amino acids. CDR1 ENHRY and CDR2 SYGVKD come from the germline V gene. The CDR3 sequence is CAISTHTSGSTDTQYF. DNA for the CDR3: TGTGCCATCAGTACCCATACTAGCGGGAGCACAGATACGCAGTATTTT.

This clonotype has a handful of counts. The chain joins TRBV5-1 to TRBJ2-5, with a tentative D call TRBD1 (5 bases). In germline, CDR1 is SGHRS, CDR2 YFSETQ. Trimming took 7 bases from V and 1 from J, leaving 17 bases between them. The CDR3 contains 15 residues. In DNA form, the CDR3 reads TGCGCCAGCCGACCGTCAGGGCAGTCCCAAGAGACCCAGTACTTC. The encoded protein is CASRPSGQSQETQYF.

The chain combines TRBV12-3 or TRBV12-4 with TRBJ2-6; D is unclear. The CDR3 covers 17 residues. Trimming took off 2 bases at V and 0 bases at J, with 11 bases between the two ends. Here the CDR3 reads CASSLRPTHSGANVLTF. The DNA for the CDR3 is TGTGCCAGCAGTTTACGGCCTACTCACTCTGGGGCCAACGTCCTGACTTTC.

This clonotype was counted only a few times. This rearrangement joins TRBV7-9 to TRBJ2-1; D is perhaps TRBD1 (6 bases). Germline assignment: CDR1 SEHNR and CDR2 FQNEAQ (reference sequence). V dropped 6 bases and J dropped 3 bases, with 15 bases sitting between them. This CDR3 is 15 amino acids long. Here the CDR3 DNA reads TGTGCCAGCAGTTGGGGGCATAGCCACTACAATGAGCAGTTCTTC. It yields the protein CASSWGHSHYNEQFF.

V and J are TRBV5-1 and TRBJ2-7; D not resolved. CDR1 SGHRS and CDR2 YFSETQ come from the germline V gene. This CDR3 region has 15 residues. V shed 2 bases and J shed 2 bases, with 14 bases lying between them. CDR3 DNA sequence: TGCGCCAGCAGCTTAGACCTCCCTCAGCCCTACGAGCAGTACTTC. This codes for CASSLDLPQPYEQYF.

This chain connects TRBV29-1 to TRBJ2-1; D is possibly TRBD1 (6 bases). The V end was cut by 3 bases, the J end by 0 bases, with 12 bases between. Germline V gene lookup returns CDR1 SQVTM and CDR2 ANQGSEA. The CDR3 consists of 15 residues. Here the CDR3 reads CSVEPQGSSYNEQFF. Written as DNA, the CDR3 is TGCAGCGTTGAGCCCCAGGGGAGCTCCTACAATGAGCAGTTCTTC.

This rearrangement joins TRBV29-1 to TRBJ1-5, with 9 bases matching TRBD1. The CDR3 covers 15 residues. Germline V gene lookup returns CDR1 SQVTM and CDR2 ANQGSEA. The trim removed 5 bases at V and 4 bases at J, leaving 9 bases unmatched. The CDR3 sequence: CSVRIGTGSNQPQHF. DNA of the CDR3: TGCAGCGTTAGAATAGGGACAGGGAGTAATCAGCCCCAGCATTTT.

V gene TRBV29-1 combines with J gene TRBJ2-1; 8 positions agree with TRBD2. The CDR3 loop spans 16 amino acids. The V gene's germline CDR1 is SQVTM and CDR2 ANQGSEA. V lost 0 bases, J lost 5 bases, and 9 bases stayed unmatched. The CDR3 spells CSVEDPLLAANNEQFF. Here the CDR3 DNA reads TGCAGCGTTGAAGATCCTCTACTAGCGGCCAACAATGAGCAGTTCTTC.

J is TRBJ1-1 and V is TRBV5-1; D is perhaps TRBD1 (6 bases). V shed 3 bases and J shed 1 base, with 13 bases lying between them. The CDR3 runs to 15 residues. CDR1 is SGHRS and CDR2 is YFSETQ in the germline V gene. CDR3 protein: CASSSYSGANTEAFF. CDR3 nucleotides: TGCGCCAGCAGCTCATACTCGGGGGCGAACACTGAAGCTTTCTTT.

The chain links TRBV7-8 to TRBJ2-1; 11 bases map to TRBD2. There are 19 residues in the CDR3. J gave up 4 bases and V 5 bases, and 16 bases lay outside the gene matches. CDR1 and CDR2 (germline): SGHVS, FQNEAQ. The CDR3 reads CASSLPVRRLAGLYNEQFF. In DNA, the CDR3 is TGTGCCAGCAGCCTTCCCGTACGGAGACTAGCGGGACTTTACAATGAGCAGTTCTTC.